This TCR beta chain stems from a study of T cells in Graves' hyperthyroidism and ophthalmopathy. This CDR3 comprises 16 residues. Germline V gene sequence: CDR1 DFQATT, CDR2 SNEGSKA (reference sequence). V was clipped by 6 bases and J by 1 base, with 19 bases between them. TCR beta CDR3 region amplification was performed from RNA transcripts. The HTBI primer set was used in a first-round RT-PCR of the TCR CDR3. TCRdb re-called the multiplex PCR reads through MiXCR, storing one row per CDR3 protein. The table has hundreds of thousands of distinct CDR3 sequences, about 43% seen once; the top ten hold 8.2%.

The chain is built from TRBV20-1 and TRBJ1-5; D is undetermined. The receptor's source is a woman aged 18-29 years with Graves' hyperthyroidism. The specimen sequenced was peripheral blood or thyroid tissue (not recorded which). The CDR3 here is CSASSTGSLSNQPQHF. CDR3 sequence (DNA): TGCAGTGCGAGCTCAACCGGGAGCCTGAGCAATCAGCCCCAGCATTTT.